Following are 31 T cell receptor beta chains from one sample sequenced in a study of patients and donors after allogeneic stem cell transplantation. TCRdb used MiXCR to reprocess the RT-PCR reads, holding one entry per CDR3 protein. The data hold over 30,000 distinct CDR3 sequences, with roughly a third observed a single time. Sequences were obtained from blood, either unsorted or a sorted T cell fraction (not recorded which). The receptor source for this set is a human donor who was either an allogeneic HSCT recipient or a stem cell or donor lymphocyte infusion donor (not recorded which). It is not recorded whose cells these are; they may come from a transplant donor.

The V gene is TRBV2, the J gene TRBJ2-5, with 8 bases aligning to TRBD1. V lost 4 bases and J lost 7; bases outside the gene matches: 8. CDR1 SNHLY and CDR2 FYNNEI come from the germline V gene. This CDR3 is built from 14 residues. The CDR3 region is CASSGLRGLGTQYF. CDR3 bases: TGTGCCAGCAGTGGGCTCAGGGGGCTTGGGACCCAGTACTTC.

The chain links TRBV19 to TRBJ2-5, with D possibly matching TRBD1 (6 bases). The ends were cut back, 6 bases at V and 4 bases at J, with 12 bases in the middle. This CDR3 comprises 13 residues. Germline lookup yields CDR1 LNHDA and CDR2 SQIVND (reference sequence). The CDR3 loop reads CASSEQGRETQYF. The DNA for the CDR3 is TGTGCCAGTAGCGAACAGGGCCGAGAGACCCAGTACTTC.

The chain links TRBV24-1 to TRBJ2-1; no definite D call. The CDR3 covers 13 residues. Germline loops: CDR1 KGHDR, CDR2 SFDVKD. V lost 1 base, J lost 5 bases, and 5 bases lay in between. DNA for the CDR3: TGTGCCACCAGTGATTTCCGCGACAATGAGCAGTTCTTC. Translated, it gives CATSDFRDNEQFF.

The gene calls are TRBV5-1 and TRBJ2-1; D not resolved. Germline V gene lookup returns CDR1 SGHRS and CDR2 YFSETQ. CDR3 length equals 11 residues. The V and J ends lost 0 bases and 8 bases respectively, with 3 bases between them. CDR3: CASSLAYEQFF. Here the CDR3 DNA reads TGCGCCAGCAGCTTGGCCTATGAGCAGTTCTTC.

This chain links TRBV5-1 with TRBJ2-1, with 7 bases that match TRBD1. The J segment lost 4 bases and the V segment lost 3 bases, leaving 7 bases of the junction unmatched. The CDR3 contains 15 residues. The germline gives CDR1 SGHRS, CDR2 YFSETQ. The CDR3 sequence is CASSSRGTAYNEQFF. The CDR3 DNA reads as TGCGCCAGCAGCTCCCGAGGGACAGCTTACAATGAGCAGTTCTTC.

The gene calls are TRBV7-9 and TRBJ2-5; D is perhaps TRBD1 (6 bases). The V end lost 1 base, the J end lost 5 bases, and 17 bases lay between the germline ends. The CDR3 runs to 16 residues. Germline loops: CDR1 SEHNR, CDR2 FQNEAQ (reference sequence). The CDR3 protein is CASSLGSGTKKETQYF. CDR3 nucleotide sequence: TGTGCCAGCAGCTTAGGTTCCGGGACAAAGAAGGAGACCCAGTACTTC.

This clonotype was seen only a few times. The J gene is TRBJ1-1, the V gene TRBV5-1; D not resolved. Trimming shortened V by 1 base and J by 1 base, and 8 bases separated the two germline ends. CDR3 length: 14 amino acids. Germline V lookup: CDR1 SGHRS, CDR2 YFSETQ. The CDR3 nucleotides are TGCGCCAGCAGCTTGACACTTGGGAACACTGAAGCTTTCTTT. This sequence encodes CASSLTLGNTEAFF.

This clonotype was counted between two and nine times. V is TRBV12-3 or TRBV12-4 and J is TRBJ1-2; a possible D gene is TRBD1 (5 bases). The CDR3 has 12 amino acids. V was pared by 3 bases and J by 8 bases, with 10 bases between. The CDR3 loop is CASSLGGEGYTF. The DNA of the CDR3 is TGTGCCAGCAGTTTGGGGGGAGAGGGCTACACCTTC.

This clonotype was observed a single time. V is TRBV3-1 and J is TRBJ2-3; 9 bases line up with TRBD2. The ends lost 1 base at V and 0 bases at J; junction bases unmatched: 2. The CDR3 contains 16 residues. Germline CDR1 LGHDT, CDR2 YNNKEL (reference sequence). The CDR3 DNA sequence: TGTGCCAGCAGCCAAGTGACTAGCGGAAGCACAGATACGCAGTATTTT. Amino acids: CASSQVTSGSTDTQYF.

This clonotype has just a few counts. The chain is built from TRBV10-3 and TRBJ2-1, with 7 bases matching TRBD2. With V trimmed by 5 bases and J by 5 bases, 6 bases remained unmatched. This CDR3 contains 14 residues. CDR1 is ENHRY, CDR2 SYGVKD, per germline. CDR3: CAISSGLNNNEQFF. The DNA for the CDR3 is TGTGCCATCAGTTCGGGACTAAATAACAATGAGCAGTTCTTC.

The chain joins TRBV5-1 to TRBJ2-3; 7 bases are shared with TRBD1. This CDR3 comprises 17 residues. The germline gives CDR1 SGHRS, CDR2 YFSETQ. The J segment lost 3 bases and the V segment lost 1 base, leaving 11 bases of the junction unmatched. CDR3 sequence reads: CASSLWSGGSKTDTQYF. CDR3 in DNA: TGCGCCAGCAGCTTGTGGTCAGGGGGTAGTAAGACAGATACGCAGTATTTT.

J is TRBJ2-5 and V is TRBV24-1, with TRBD2 matching over 10 bases. Per germline, CDR1 KGHDR and CDR2 SFDVKD. The V segment lost 10 bases and the J segment 4 bases; nucleotides outside the gene matches: 8. This CDR3 region has 14 residues. The CDR3 DNA sequence: TGTGCCACGAGCTCTAGCGGGGGAATAGAGACCCAGTACTTC. It translates to CATSSSGGIETQYF.

V is TRBV5-8 and J is TRBJ1-2; TRBD1 is a possible D gene (6 bases). The length of the CDR3 is 16 residues. Trimming pared 0 bases from V and 3 bases from J, leaving 15 bases between. Germline lookup yields CDR1 SGHTS and CDR2 YDEGEE. This chain's CDR3 is CASSLAMDRTYYGYTF. The CDR3, as DNA: TGTGCCAGCAGCTTGGCCATGGACAGAACTTACTATGGCTACACCTTC.

This clonotype was observed a few times. The V and J genes are TRBV4-1 and TRBJ1-2, with 7 nucleotides matching TRBD1. Per germline, CDR1 MGHRA and CDR2 YSYEKL. The V gene end was trimmed by 6 bases and the J gene end by 4 bases; junction bases not matched to a gene: 11. The CDR3 covers 15 residues. For the CDR3, the DNA is TGCGCCAGCAGTTCCCGGGACAGAGGATTCTATGGCTACACCTTC. It encodes CASSSRDRGFYGYTF.

V usage is TRBV7-9 and J usage is TRBJ1-2; a possible D gene is TRBD1 (6 bases). Germline V gene lookup returns CDR1 SEHNR and CDR2 FQNEAQ (reference sequence). The CDR3 has 13 amino acids. Trimming removed 10 bases from V and 6 bases from J, with 18 bases in between. CDR3 in amino acids: CATEGGREDGYTF. In nucleotides, the CDR3 is TGTGCCACAGAGGGGGGCCGTGAGGATGGCTACACCTTC.

This clonotype was seen a handful of times. This chain uses TRBV9 with TRBJ1-6; the D is unclear. V lost 4 bases, J lost 10 bases, and 9 bases lay in between. Per the germline V gene, CDR1 is SGDLS and CDR2 is YYNGEE. CDR3 length: 12 residues. The CDR3 nucleotides read TGTGCCAGCAGCCTCGAGGAATCACCCCTCCACTTT. Encoded protein: CASSLEESPLHF. Full variable domain (remainder filled in from reference TRBV9 and TRBJ1-6): DSGVTQTPKHLITATGQRVTLRCSPRSGDLSVYWYQQSLDQGLQFLIQYYNGEERAKGNILERFSAQQFPDLHSELNLSSLELGDSALYFCASSLEESPLHFGNGTRLTVT.

The chain links TRBV20-1 to TRBJ2-7; the match to TRBD2 covers 10 bases. Germline trimming cut 3 bases from V and 2 bases from J; bases unmatched to any gene: 4. Germline V CDR1 and CDR2: DFQATT, SNEGSKA (reference sequence). The CDR3 contains 14 residues. The CDR3 DNA is TGCAGTGCTAGGTCACTAGCGGGGCCCTACGAGCAGTACTTC. Encoded protein: CSARSLAGPYEQYF.

The rearrangement uses TRBV3-1 and TRBJ2-7; D might be TRBD2 (5 bases). Germline CDR1 LGHDT, CDR2 YNNKEL (reference sequence). The CDR3 loop spans 14 amino acids. Trimming left V 5 bases short and J 7 bases short, with 18 bases between. The CDR3 nucleotides read TGTGCCAGCAGCTTATGGACTCAACGAAGTGAGCAGTACTTC. It yields the protein CASSLWTQRSEQYF.

V is TRBV10-3 and J is TRBJ2-3; D is uncertain. The CDR3 loop spans 13 amino acids. Germline V gene sequence: CDR1 ENHRY, CDR2 SYGVKD. V lost 11 bases and J 1 base, leaving 13 bases between the germline ends. As DNA, the CDR3 is TGTGCCGCTTCAGTGTTACGCACAGATACGCAGTATTTT. Encoded protein: CAASVLRTDTQYF.

This clonotype was counted a few times. The chain is built from TRBV29-1 and TRBJ2-3, with D tentatively TRBD1 or TRBD2 (5 bases each). CDR3 size: 11 residues. Trimming shortened V by 6 bases and J by 6 bases, and 10 bases separated the two germline ends. Germline V gene data show CDR1 as SQVTM and CDR2 as ANQGSEA. The CDR3 region is CSVSGTDTQYF. The CDR3 DNA reads as TGCAGCGTCTCAGGGACCGATACGCAGTATTTT.

The V call is TRBV19, the J call TRBJ2-3, with a tentative D call TRBD1 (7 bases). Between the trimmed V and J ends, which lost 7 bases and 5 bases, there was a span of 16 bases. The germline V gene has CDR1 LNHDA and CDR2 SQIVND (reference sequence). The length of the CDR3 is 14 residues. The CDR3 loop is CASMRQGLGDTQYF. In DNA, the CDR3 is TGTGCCAGTATGAGACAGGGACTTGGAGATACGCAGTATTTT.

This clonotype was detected only a few times. The chain employs TRBV5-1 and TRBJ2-2; 7 bases agree with TRBD1. CDR1 SGHRS and CDR2 YFSETQ come from the germline V gene. The CDR3 length is 17 residues. V lost 4 bases, J lost 0 bases, and 9 bases stayed unmatched. In nucleotides, the CDR3 is TGCGCCAGCAGCCACGAAACAGGGGATCCGAACACCGGGGAGCTGTTTTTT. It translates to CASSHETGDPNTGELFF.

The chain couples TRBV12-3 or TRBV12-4 to TRBJ2-1; TRBD2 agrees at 9 bases. The junction had 7 bases not matched to a gene; V was cut back by 2 bases and J by 8 bases. There are 15 residues in the CDR3. CDR3: CASSLLAGYFDEQFF. CDR3 sequence (DNA): TGTGCCAGCAGTTTACTAGCGGGATATTTCGATGAGCAGTTCTTC.

The chain combines TRBV7-2 with TRBJ2-5; 8 bases are a match to TRBD1. In germline, CDR1 is SGHTA, CDR2 FQGNSA. The ends lost 5 bases at V and 4 bases at J; junction bases unmatched: 6. The CDR3 totals 14 residues. DNA of the CDR3: TGTGCCAGCAGCGGACAGGGAGGCATAGAGACCCAGTACTTC. The encoded protein is CASSGQGGIETQYF.

This clonotype was detected once. This chain uses TRBV12-3 or TRBV12-4 with TRBJ1-2, with 10 bases fitting TRBD1. CDR3 length equals 14 residues. With V trimmed by 6 bases and J by 5 bases, 6 bases remained unmatched. CDR3 residues: CASSRDRGFYGYTF. The CDR3 coding sequence is TGTGCCAGCAGCCGGGACAGGGGATTTTATGGCTACACCTTC.

This chain connects TRBV27 to TRBJ1-2; no firm D call. CDR1 is MNHEY, CDR2 SMNVEV, per germline (reference sequence). Trimming left V 3 bases short and J 4 bases short, with 9 bases between. The CDR3 has 13 residues. DNA of the CDR3: TGTGCCAGCAGTTTGGGTCGGGGCTATGGCTACACCTTC. Translation: CASSLGRGYGYTF.

This clonotype showed up just a few times. This chain joins TRBV9 and TRBJ1-1; D is perhaps TRBD1 (5 bases). The CDR3 consists of 12 residues. Trimming took 1 base from V and 8 from J, leaving 9 bases between them. Germline V CDR1 and CDR2: SGDLS, YYNGEE. The CDR3 sequence: CASSVRGGEAFF. CDR3 coding DNA: TGTGCCAGCAGCGTACGGGGCGGCGAAGCTTTCTTT.

The chain combines TRBV6-6 with TRBJ1-1; D is uncertain. The CDR3 totals 11 residues. V lost 7 bases to trimming and J lost 2 bases, with 5 bases between them. Germline assignment: CDR1 MNHNY and CDR2 SVGAGI (reference sequence). The CDR3 region is CASKRNTEAFF. The CDR3 nucleotides read TGTGCCAGCAAGCGTAACACTGAAGCTTTCTTT.

The sample holds a few counts of this clonotype. The chain has TRBV10-3 and TRBJ1-5; the match to TRBD1 covers 12 bases. The CDR3 is made up of 16 amino acids. With 0 bases clipped from V and 8 bases from J, the junction kept 5 bases outside the gene matches. Germline CDR1 is ENHRY and CDR2 is SYGVKD. The CDR3 coding sequence is TGTGCCATCAGTGAGTCGGGACAGGGGGCCCGCGAGCCCCAGCATTTT. Protein product: CAISESGQGAREPQHF.

This clonotype was observed a handful of times. The chain combines TRBV4-2 with TRBJ1-5, with 8 bases lining up with TRBD1. Looked up from germline, CDR1 is LGHNA and CDR2 is YNFKEQ. This CDR3 contains 15 residues. Trimming took 3 bases from V and 2 from J; bases not matched to a gene: 3. CDR3 protein: CASSQAGGRNQPQHF. CDR3 in DNA: TGTGCCAGCAGCCAGGCAGGGGGCCGCAATCAGCCCCAGCATTTT.

This clonotype was counted only a few times. This sequence joins TRBV29-1 and TRBJ2-2; D ambiguous. CDR3 length: 13 residues. V shed 3 bases and J shed 0 bases, with 5 bases lying between them. Germline loops: CDR1 SQVTM, CDR2 ANQGSEA. The CDR3 here is CSVDVANTGELFF. CDR3 in DNA: TGCAGCGTTGACGTGGCGAACACCGGGGAGCTGTTTTTT.